These 13 T cell receptor beta chains were all obtained from the same sample, sequenced in a study of cytomegalovirus exposure and HLA in healthy donors. With 60 Vbeta and 13 Jbeta primers, the PCR was carried out. Sequencing used immunoSEQ multiplex PCR; TCRdb keeps in-frame clones, though not all of them. The data hold 160,000 or so clones, with about 80% observed a single time. Material for sequencing was PBMCs. These receptor sequences come from a woman aged 40 to 50 in good health and CMV-seronegative.

This chain links TRBV5-1 with TRBJ2-4; 14 bases are a match to TRBD2. Germline V gene data show CDR1 as SGHRS and CDR2 as YFSETQ. The CDR3 consists of 18 residues. V gave up 3 bases and J gave up 3 bases; unmatched junction bases: 8. The CDR3 here is CASSSGLAGGVGKNIQYF. DNA for the CDR3: TGCGCCAGCAGCTCCGGACTAGCGGGAGGCGTGGGCAAAAACATTCAGTACTTC.

The gene calls are TRBV6-5 and TRBJ2-3; D is undetermined. The CDR3 loop spans 13 amino acids. In germline, CDR1 is MNHEY, CDR2 SVGAGI. V was trimmed by 6 bases and J by 9 bases, leaving 16 bases between them. CDR3 amino acids: CASSGTLFSTQYF. As DNA, the CDR3 is TGTGCCAGCAGCGGTACCCTCTTTTCAACGCAGTATTTT.

The CDR3, as DNA: TGCGCCTGCCGGATGGGCAGTAGTCTGAACACTGAAGCTTTCTTT. Translating it yields CACRMGSSLNTEAFF. The genes are TRBV5-1 and TRBJ1-1, with D hard to call. The CDR3 covers 15 residues. Germline V gene lookup returns CDR1 SGHRS and CDR2 YFSETQ. Trimming took 10 bases from V and 0 from J, leaving 19 bases between them.

CDR3 residues: CASRTDMNTEAFF. In DNA, the CDR3 is TGTGCCAGTAGGACAGACATGAACACTGAAGCTTTCTTT. This chain links TRBV2 with TRBJ1-1; D possibly corresponds to TRBD1 (6 bases). V dropped 9 bases and J dropped 0 bases, with 11 bases sitting between them. The CDR3 is 13 amino acids. In germline, CDR1 is SNHLY, CDR2 FYNNEI.

Comment on this clone: Other DNA sequences within the sample encode an identical CDR3. The chain has TRBV5-1 and TRBJ2-3; tentative D call: TRBD2 (6 bases). The ends were cut back, 0 bases at V and 0 bases at J, with 8 bases in the middle. The CDR3 consists of 15 residues. Germline V gene lookup returns CDR1 SGHRS and CDR2 YFSETQ. The CDR3 region is CASSLGSGSTDTQYF. As DNA, the CDR3 is TGCGCCAGCAGCTTGGGCAGCGGGAGCACAGATACGCAGTATTTT.

A remark on this clone: The same CDR3 also results from other DNA sequences found in this sample. This sequence joins TRBV5-1 and TRBJ2-2, with 8 bases that match TRBD2. V shed 2 bases and J 3 bases; nucleotides not matched to a gene: 0. Germline V gives CDR1 SGHRS, CDR2 YFSETQ. The CDR3 spans 14 residues. CDR3 loop: CASSLAGDTGELFF. In DNA form, the CDR3 reads TGCGCCAGCAGCTTAGCGGGAGACACCGGGGAGCTGTTTTTT.

The chain joins TRBV9 to TRBJ2-5; 7 bases map to TRBD2. The CDR3 loop spans 15 amino acids. With 0 bases clipped from V and 5 bases from J, the junction kept 7 bases outside the gene matches. Germline loops: CDR1 SGDLS, CDR2 YYNGEE. CDR3 in amino acids: CASSVDGRMMETQYF. The CDR3 DNA reads TGTGCCAGCAGCGTAGACGGGAGGATGATGGAGACCCAGTACTTC.

The rearrangement links TRBV5-6 to TRBJ2-5, with 10 bases that match TRBD2. The trim removed 0 bases at V and 1 base at J, leaving 9 bases unmatched. This CDR3 is 18 amino acids long. Per the germline V gene, CDR1 is SGHDT and CDR2 is YYEEEE. CDR3 DNA: TGTGCCAGCAGCTTGGCACTAACTCGGACTAGCGGCCAAGAGACCCAGTACTTC. Translating gives CASSLALTRTSGQETQYF. The complete variable domain, with remaining parts taken from reference TRBV5-6 and TRBJ2-5, reads DAGVTQSPTHLIKTRGQQVTLRCSPKSGHDTVSWYQQALGQGPQFIFQYYEEEERQRGNFPDRFSGHQFPNYSSELNVNALLLGDSALYLCASSLALTRTSGQETQYFGPGTRLLVL.

J is TRBJ1-3 and V is TRBV6-5, with D hard to call. V lost 5 bases and J 0 bases, leaving 8 bases between the germline ends. There are 14 residues in the CDR3. Germline V lookup: CDR1 MNHEY, CDR2 SVGAGI. CDR3: CASSPSSSGNTIYF. The CDR3 DNA follows: TGTGCCAGCAGTCCCTCGTCCTCTGGAAACACCATATATTTT.

This chain joins TRBV28 and TRBJ2-1, with 12 bases lining up with TRBD2. This CDR3 spans 17 amino acids. Looked up from germline, CDR1 is MDHEN and CDR2 is SYDVKM. Trimming at V came to 5 bases and at J to 2 bases, leaving 7 bases not matched to a gene. The CDR3 loop is CASSLWTSGTTYNEQFF. Here the CDR3 DNA reads TGTGCCAGCAGTCTTTGGACTAGCGGGACAACCTACAATGAGCAGTTCTTC.

The rearrangement joins TRBV30 to TRBJ2-7; the D gene is possibly TRBD2 (5 bases). CDR1 and CDR2 from the germline V gene are GTSNPN and SVGIG (reference sequence). This CDR3 region has 12 residues. CDR3 residues: CVSGRLGPEQYF. The CDR3 DNA reads as TGTGTCAGCGGAAGGTTGGGCCCCGAGCAGTACTTC.

V is TRBV11-1 and J is TRBJ2-7, with a weak D call TRBD1 (6 bases). This CDR3 is 12 amino acids long. CDR1 is SGHAT and CDR2 is FQDESV in the germline V gene (reference sequence). Trimming cost V 7 bases and J 7 bases, with 14 bases left between them. The CDR3 sequence is CASKDSVGEQYF. The CDR3 coding sequence is TGTGCCAGCAAGGACAGTGTGGGTGAGCAGTACTTC.

The CDR3 DNA is TGCGCCAGCAGCTTGGAAGGCACTACAACCTACGAGCAGTACTTC. Residues: CASSLEGTTTYEQYF. The chain uses TRBV5-1 and TRBJ2-7, with no clear D. V dropped 0 bases and J dropped 2 bases, with 12 bases sitting between them. The CDR3 sequence is 15 residues long. Germline V gene sequence: CDR1 SGHRS, CDR2 YFSETQ.